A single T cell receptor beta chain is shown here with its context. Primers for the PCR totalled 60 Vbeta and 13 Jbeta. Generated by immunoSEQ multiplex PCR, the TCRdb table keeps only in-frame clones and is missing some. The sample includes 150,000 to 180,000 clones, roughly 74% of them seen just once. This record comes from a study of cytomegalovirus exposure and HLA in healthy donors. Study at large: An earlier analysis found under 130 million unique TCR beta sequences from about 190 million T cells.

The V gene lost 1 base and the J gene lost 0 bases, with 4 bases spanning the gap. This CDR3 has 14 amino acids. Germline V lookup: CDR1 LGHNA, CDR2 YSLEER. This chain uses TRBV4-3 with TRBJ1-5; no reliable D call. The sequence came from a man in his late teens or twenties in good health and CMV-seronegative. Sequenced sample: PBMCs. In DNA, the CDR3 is TGCGCCAGCAGCCAAGGTAATAGCAATCAGCCCCAGCATTTT. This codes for CASSQGNSNQPQHF.